Sequencing of this T cell receptor (beta chain) was carried out in a study of cytomegalovirus exposure and HLA in healthy donors. Study details: An earlier analysis identified 120 million or so unique TCR beta sequences in about 179 million T cells.

Per germline, CDR1 SGHRS and CDR2 YFSETQ. The V end lost 7 bases, the J end lost 1 base, and 12 bases lay between the germline ends. This CDR3 contains 14 residues. Study results and caveats: The study put about 180 TCR beta chains on its list as cytomegalovirus-associated.

Comments on this clone: Its antigen is not identified.

With 60 Vbeta and 13 Jbeta primers, the PCR was carried out. Libraries were prepared by immunoSEQ multiplex PCR; TCRdb keeps only in-frame clonotypes and omits some of them. The sample has 100,000 to 150,000 clones. The source is a man younger than 35 in good health and CMV-seronegative. The specimen was PBMCs. The chain carries TRBV5-1 and TRBJ1-3; D gene uncertain. The CDR3 nucleotides read TGCGCCAGCTCTCAGACCGGGTCTGGAAACACCATATATTTT. It specifies CASSQTGSGNTIYF.